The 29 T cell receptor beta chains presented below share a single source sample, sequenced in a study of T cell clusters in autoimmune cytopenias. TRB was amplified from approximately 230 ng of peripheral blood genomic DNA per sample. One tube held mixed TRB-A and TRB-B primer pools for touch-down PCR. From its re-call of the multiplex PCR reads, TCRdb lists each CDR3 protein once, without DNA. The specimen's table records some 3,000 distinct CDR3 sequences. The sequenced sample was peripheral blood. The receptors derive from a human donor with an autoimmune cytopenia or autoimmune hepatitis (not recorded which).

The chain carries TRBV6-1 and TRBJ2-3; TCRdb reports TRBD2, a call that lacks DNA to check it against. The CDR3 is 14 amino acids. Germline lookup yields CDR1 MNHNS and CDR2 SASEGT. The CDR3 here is CASSSFGNYDTQYF.

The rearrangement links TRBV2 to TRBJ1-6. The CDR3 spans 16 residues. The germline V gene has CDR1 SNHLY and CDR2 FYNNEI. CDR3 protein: CASGAGRSSYNSPLHF.

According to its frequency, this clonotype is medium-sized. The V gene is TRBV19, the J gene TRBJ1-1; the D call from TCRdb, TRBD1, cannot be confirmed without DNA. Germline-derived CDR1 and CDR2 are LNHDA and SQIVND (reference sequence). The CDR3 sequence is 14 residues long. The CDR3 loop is CASSDRGIVTEAFF.

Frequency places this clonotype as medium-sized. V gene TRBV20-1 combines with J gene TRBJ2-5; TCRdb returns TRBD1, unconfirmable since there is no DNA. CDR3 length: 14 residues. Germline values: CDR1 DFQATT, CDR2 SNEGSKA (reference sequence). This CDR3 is CSARPGTARETQYF.

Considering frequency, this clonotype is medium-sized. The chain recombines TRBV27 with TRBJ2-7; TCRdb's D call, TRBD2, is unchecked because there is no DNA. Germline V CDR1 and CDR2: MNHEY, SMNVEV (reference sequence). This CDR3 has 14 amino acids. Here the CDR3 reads CASSSDGRIYEQYF.

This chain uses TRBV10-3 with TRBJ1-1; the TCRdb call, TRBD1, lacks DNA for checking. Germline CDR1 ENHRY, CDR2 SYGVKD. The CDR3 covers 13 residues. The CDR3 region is CAMLRTGTFEAFF.

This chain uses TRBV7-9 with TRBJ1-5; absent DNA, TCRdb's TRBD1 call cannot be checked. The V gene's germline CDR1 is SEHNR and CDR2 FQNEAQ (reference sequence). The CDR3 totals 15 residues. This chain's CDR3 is CASSSSGVAGQPQHF.

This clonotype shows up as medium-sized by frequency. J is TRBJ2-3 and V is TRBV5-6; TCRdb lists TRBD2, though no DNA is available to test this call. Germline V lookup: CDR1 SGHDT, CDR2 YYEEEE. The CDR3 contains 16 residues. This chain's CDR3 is CASSPRGSASTDTQYF.

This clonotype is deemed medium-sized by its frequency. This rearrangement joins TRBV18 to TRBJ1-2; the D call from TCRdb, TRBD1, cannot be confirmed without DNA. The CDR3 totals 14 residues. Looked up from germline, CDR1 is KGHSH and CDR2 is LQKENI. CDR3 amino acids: CASSPGGDQGGYTF.

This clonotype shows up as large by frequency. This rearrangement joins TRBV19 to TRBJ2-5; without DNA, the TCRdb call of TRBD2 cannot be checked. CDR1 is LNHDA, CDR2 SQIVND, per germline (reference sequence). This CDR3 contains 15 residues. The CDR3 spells CASSTRTSGQETQYF.

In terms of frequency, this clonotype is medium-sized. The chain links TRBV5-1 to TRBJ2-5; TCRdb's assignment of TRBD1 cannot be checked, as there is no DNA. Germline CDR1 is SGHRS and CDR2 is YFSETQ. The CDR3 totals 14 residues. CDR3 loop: CASSSSEGRETQYF.

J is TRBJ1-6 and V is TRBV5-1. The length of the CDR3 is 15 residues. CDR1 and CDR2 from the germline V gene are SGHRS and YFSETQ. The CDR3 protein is CASSLGPSDNSPLHF.

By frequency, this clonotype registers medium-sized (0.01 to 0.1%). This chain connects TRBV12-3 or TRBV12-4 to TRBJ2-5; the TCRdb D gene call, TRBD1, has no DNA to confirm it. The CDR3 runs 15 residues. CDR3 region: CASSPSQQGGETQYF.

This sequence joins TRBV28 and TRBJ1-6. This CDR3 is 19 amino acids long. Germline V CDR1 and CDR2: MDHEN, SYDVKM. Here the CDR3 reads CASSLTALAPSSYNSPLHF.

CDR3 in amino acids: CASSYGGGTDTQYF. This sequence joins TRBV6-5 and TRBJ2-3; TCRdb calls TRBD1, which cannot be checked without DNA. The germline gives CDR1 MNHEY, CDR2 SVGAGI. CDR3 length: 14 amino acids.

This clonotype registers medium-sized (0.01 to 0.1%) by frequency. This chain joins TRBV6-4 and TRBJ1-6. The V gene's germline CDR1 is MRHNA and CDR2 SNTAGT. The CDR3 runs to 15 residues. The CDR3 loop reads CASSPRGDSGSPLHF.

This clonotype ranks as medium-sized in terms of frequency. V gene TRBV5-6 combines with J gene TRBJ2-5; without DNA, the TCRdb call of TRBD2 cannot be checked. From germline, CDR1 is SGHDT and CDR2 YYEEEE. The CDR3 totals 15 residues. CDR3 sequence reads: CASSLISGGQETQYF.

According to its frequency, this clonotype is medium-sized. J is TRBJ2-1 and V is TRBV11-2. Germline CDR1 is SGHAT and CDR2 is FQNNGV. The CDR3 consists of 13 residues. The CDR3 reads CASSLGLVSEQFF. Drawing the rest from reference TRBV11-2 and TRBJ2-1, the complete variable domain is EAGVAQSPRYKIIEKRQSVAFWCNPISGHATLYWYQQILGQGPKLLIQFQNNGVVDDSQLPKDRFSAERLKGVDSTLKIQPAKLEDSAVYLCASSLGLVSEQFFGPGTRLTVL.

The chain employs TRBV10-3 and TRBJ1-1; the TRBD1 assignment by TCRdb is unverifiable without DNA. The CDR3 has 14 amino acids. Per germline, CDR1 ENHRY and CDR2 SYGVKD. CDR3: CAISGDRDGTEAFF.

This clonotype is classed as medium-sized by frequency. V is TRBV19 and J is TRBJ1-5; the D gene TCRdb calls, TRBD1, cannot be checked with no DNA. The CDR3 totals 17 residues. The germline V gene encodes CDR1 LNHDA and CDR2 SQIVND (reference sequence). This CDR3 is CASSIKAGQNSNQPQHF.

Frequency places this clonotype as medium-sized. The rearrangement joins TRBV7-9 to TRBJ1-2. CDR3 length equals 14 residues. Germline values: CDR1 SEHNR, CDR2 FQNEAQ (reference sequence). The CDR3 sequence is CASSLELRAYGYTF.

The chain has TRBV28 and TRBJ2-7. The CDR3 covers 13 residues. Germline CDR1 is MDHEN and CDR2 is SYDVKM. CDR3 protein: CASSRTSSYEQYF.

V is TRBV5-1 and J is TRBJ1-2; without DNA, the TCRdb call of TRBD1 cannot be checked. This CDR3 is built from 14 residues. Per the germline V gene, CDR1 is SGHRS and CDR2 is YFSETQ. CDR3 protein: CASSSQGPHYGYTF.

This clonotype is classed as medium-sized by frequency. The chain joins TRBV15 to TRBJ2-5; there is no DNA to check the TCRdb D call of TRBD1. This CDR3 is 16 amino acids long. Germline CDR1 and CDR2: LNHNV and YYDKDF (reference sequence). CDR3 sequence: CATSRGWTGGQETQYF.

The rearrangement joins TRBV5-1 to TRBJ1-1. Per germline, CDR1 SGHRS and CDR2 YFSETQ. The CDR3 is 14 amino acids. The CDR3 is CASSLVAGPTEAFF.

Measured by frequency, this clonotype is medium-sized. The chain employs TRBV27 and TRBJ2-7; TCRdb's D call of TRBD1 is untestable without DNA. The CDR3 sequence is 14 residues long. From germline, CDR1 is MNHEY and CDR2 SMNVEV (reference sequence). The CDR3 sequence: CASKDWAGNHEQYF.

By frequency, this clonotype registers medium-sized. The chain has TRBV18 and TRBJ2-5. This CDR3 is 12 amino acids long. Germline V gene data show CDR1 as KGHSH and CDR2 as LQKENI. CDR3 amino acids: CASSASQETQYF.

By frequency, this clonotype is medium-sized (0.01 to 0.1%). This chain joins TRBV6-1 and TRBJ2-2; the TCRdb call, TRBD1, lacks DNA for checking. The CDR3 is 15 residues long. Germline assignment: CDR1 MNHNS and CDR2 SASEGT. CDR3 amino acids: CASSTQQGATGELFF.

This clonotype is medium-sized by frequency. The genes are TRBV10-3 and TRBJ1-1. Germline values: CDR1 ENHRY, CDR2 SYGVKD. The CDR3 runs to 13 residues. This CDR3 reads CAISFGTGTEAFF.